Sequencing of this T cell receptor beta chain was carried out in a study of technical replicates of blood from a few donors. The CDR3 covers 17 residues. The germline CDR1 and CDR2 sequences are WNHNN and SYGVQD (reference sequence). The V and J ends lost 5 bases and 2 bases respectively, with 20 bases between them. Sequencing used immunoSEQ multiplex PCR; TCRdb keeps in-frame clones, though not all of them. This sample has fewer than 110,000 clones, with roughly 95% found just once. The sequence derives from a human donor in good health. V usage is TRBV10-1 and J usage is TRBJ2-3; perhaps TRBD2 as D (5 bases). The sequenced sample was T cells isolated from PBMCs. CDR3 in amino acids: CASSNEGASGPTDTQYF. CDR3 DNA sequence: TGCGCCAGCAGTAATGAAGGAGCGAGCGGTCCCACAGATACGCAGTATTTT.